Here is one TCR beta chain with its context. The protocol was immunoSEQ multiplex PCR, while the TCRdb copy is restricted to in-frame clones and leaves out a portion. The sample lists about 220,000 clones, 75% to 85% seen once, with 9.5% to 10% in the top ten. These data come from a study of blood T cell repertoires in COVID-19. Losses at the gene ends were 5 bases for V and 3 bases for J; bases not matched to a gene: 1. This CDR3 spans 13 amino acids. CDR1 MDHEN and CDR2 SYDVKM come from the germline V gene. The chain couples TRBV28 to TRBJ1-3; 7 bases align to TRBD1. The sequenced sample was peripheral blood. This clonotype originated in a man aged 45-65 years with active or convalescent COVID-19. The CDR3 loop is CASSGTVGNTIYF. Here the CDR3 DNA reads TGTGCCAGCAGTGGGACAGTTGGAAACACCATATATTTT.